The following is a T cell receptor beta chain sequence with its context. PCR amplification relied on 60 Vbeta primers (plus 13 Jbeta primers). Produced via immunoSEQ multiplex PCR; TCRdb's table is partial and in-frame only. Altogether approximately 110,000 clones are present, approximately 60% being singletons, with the ten largest covering roughly 2%. This sample was taken from a study of cytomegalovirus exposure and HLA in healthy donors. Sequencing was performed on PBMCs. The TCR was taken from a woman in her twenties or thirties in good health and CMV-seronegative.

The CDR3 nucleotides are TGTGCCAGCAGAAAAAGTAGCGGGAGCAGCTCCTACAATGAGCAGTTCTTC. It translates to CASRKSSGSSSYNEQFF. The chain links TRBV28 to TRBJ2-1, with 9 bases matching TRBD2. The CDR3 is 17 amino acids. V trimming: 6 bases; J trimming: 0 bases; junction bases outside the gene matches: 9. Germline CDR1 is MDHEN and CDR2 is SYDVKM.